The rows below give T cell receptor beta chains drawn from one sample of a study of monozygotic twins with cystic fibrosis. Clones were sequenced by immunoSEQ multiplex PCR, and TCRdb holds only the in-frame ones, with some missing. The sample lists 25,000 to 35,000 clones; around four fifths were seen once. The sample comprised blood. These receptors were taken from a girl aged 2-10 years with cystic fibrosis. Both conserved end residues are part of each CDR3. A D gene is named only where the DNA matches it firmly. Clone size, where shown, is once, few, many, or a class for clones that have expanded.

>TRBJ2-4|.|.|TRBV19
CASSIEGLQEGPYKNIQYF
TGTGCCAGTAGTATAGAAGGGCTTCAAGAGGGCCCTTACAAAAACATTCAGTACTTC
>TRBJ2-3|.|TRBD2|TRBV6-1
CASSERLAGDGDTQYF
TGTGCCAGCAGTGAAAGACTAGCGGGAGATGGGGATACGCAGTATTTT
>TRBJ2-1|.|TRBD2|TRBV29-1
CSVRASGVYNEQFF
TGCAGCGTGAGGGCTAGCGGCGTCTACAATGAGCAGTTCTTC
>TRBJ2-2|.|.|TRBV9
CASSVDGGATGELFF
TGTGCCAGCAGCGTAGATGGCGGGGCCACCGGGGAGCTGTTTTTT
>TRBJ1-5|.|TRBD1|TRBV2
CASSVLLGQGRQPQHF
TGTGCCAGCAGTGTCCTGCTGGGACAGGGACGACAGCCCCAGCATTTT
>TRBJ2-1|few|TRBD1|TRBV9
CASSVGQGGNEQFF
TGTGCCAGCAGCGTAGGACAGGGTGGAAATGAGCAGTTCTTC
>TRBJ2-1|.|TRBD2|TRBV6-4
CASSLRVGLAGVNEQFF
TGTGCCAGCAGCCTAAGAGTGGGACTAGCGGGAGTCAATGAGCAGTTCTTC
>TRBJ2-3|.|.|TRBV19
CASSIVGGSHDTQYF
TGTGCCAGTAGTATAGTTGGGGGGAGTCATGATACGCAGTATTTT
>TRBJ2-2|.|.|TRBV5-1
CASSLGRENTGELFF
TGCGCCAGCAGCCTCGGTAGGGAAAACACCGGGGAGCTGTTTTTT
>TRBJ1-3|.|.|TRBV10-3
CAISEFAGSSGNTIYF
TGTGCCATCAGTGAGTTTGCAGGCTCCTCTGGAAACACCATATATTTT
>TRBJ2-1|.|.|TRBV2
CASSGDDQANYNEQFF
TGTGCCAGCAGTGGTGATGACCAAGCAAACTACAATGAGCAGTTCTTC
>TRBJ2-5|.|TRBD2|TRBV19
CASSSREGQETQYF
TGTGCCAGTAGTAGCCGGGAGGGCCAAGAGACCCAGTACTTC
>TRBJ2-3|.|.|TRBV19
CASSNVDTQYF
TGTGCCAGTAGTAACGTTGATACGCAGTATTTT
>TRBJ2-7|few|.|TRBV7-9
CASSLVGYEQYF
TGTGCCAGCAGCTTAGTCGGGTACGAGCAGTACTTC
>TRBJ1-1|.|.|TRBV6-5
CASSYGGLVNTEAFF
TGTGCCAGCAGTTATGGGGGTCTGGTGAACACTGAAGCTTTCTTT
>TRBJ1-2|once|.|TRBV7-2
CASSESDNYGYTF
TGTGCCAGCAGCGAATCAGATAACTATGGCTACACCTTC
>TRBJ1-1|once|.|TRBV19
CASSKLEISDEAFF
TGTGCCAGTAGTAAGTTGGAGATTTCTGATGAAGCTTTCTTT
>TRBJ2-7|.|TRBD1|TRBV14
CASSRIRDSEQYF
TGTGCCAGCAGCCGGATCCGGGACAGCGAGCAGTACTTC
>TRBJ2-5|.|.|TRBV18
CASSPRAETQYF
TGTGCCAGCTCACCGCGGGCGGAGACCCAGTACTTC
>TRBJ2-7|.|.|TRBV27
CASSLSRDSYEQYF
TGTGCCAGCAGTTTATCGAGGGACTCCTACGAGCAGTACTTC
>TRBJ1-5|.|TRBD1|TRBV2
CASTKTGLLDQPQHF
TGTGCCAGCACCAAGACAGGGTTATTGGATCAGCCCCAGCATTTT
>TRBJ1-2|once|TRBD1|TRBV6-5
CASSYSTQGANYGYTF
TGTGCCAGCAGTTACTCGACACAGGGGGCTAACTATGGCTACACCTTC
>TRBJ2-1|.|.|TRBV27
CASSPPTRREQFF
TGTGCCAGCAGTCCGCCCACTAGACGTGAGCAGTTCTTC
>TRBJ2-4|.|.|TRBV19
CASSIVRDPGPKNIQYF
TGTGCCAGTAGTATAGTCCGCGACCCAGGGCCCAAAAACATTCAGTACTTC
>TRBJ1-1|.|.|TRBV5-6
CASSLKSGNTEAFF
TGTGCCAGCAGCCTCAAGAGTGGGAACACTGAAGCTTTCTTT
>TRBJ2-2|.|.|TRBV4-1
CASSQPTGHLLISTNTGELFF
TGCGCCAGCAGCCAACCAACGGGACACCTCCTAATCTCCACGAACACCGGGGAGCTGTTTTTT